Sequencing of this TCR beta chain was carried out in a study of blood T cell repertoires in COVID-19. Method: immunoSEQ multiplex PCR; TCRdb's copy keeps in-frame clones and lacks some. The sample lists about 250,000 clones, around four fifths seen once, with 5.5% to 7.5% in the top ten. The trim removed 5 bases at V and 0 bases at J, leaving 6 bases unmatched. Germline CDR1 LGHDT, CDR2 YNNKEL (reference sequence). This CDR3 is built from 16 residues. The chain combines TRBV3-1 (or the pseudogene TRBV3-2) with TRBJ2-2; TRBD1 matches at 7 bases. Source material: peripheral blood. The sequence was obtained from a woman aged 55 to 70 with active or convalescent COVID-19. The CDR3 loop reads CASSSAGGANTGELFF. DNA for the CDR3: TGTGCCAGCAGCTCAGCAGGGGGAGCGAACACCGGGGAGCTGTTTTTT.